The rows below give T cell receptor beta chains drawn from one sample of a study of control samples from healthy donors and cancer patients. Repertoires were generated with immunoSEQ multiplex PCR, while TCRdb's copy carries only in-frame clones and drops some. Of roughly 86,000 clones detected, 90% to 95% appear once; the ten largest clones hold about a sixth. Material for sequencing was blood. The receptors originated from a young man in good health. CDR3s include the opening cysteine and the closing phenylalanine or tryptophan. The D gene is left open where the match is weak. Not all rows give a size; the values are once, few, many and, for expanded clones, a class.

j_call: TRBJ1-6; v_call: TRBV18; cdr3_length: 14; clone_size: -; d_call: -; cdr3_aa: CASSPKQGASPLHF; cdr3_nt: TGTGCCAGCTCACCGAAGCAGGGTGCTTCACCCCTCCACTTT
j_call: TRBJ1-6; v_call: TRBV18; cdr3_length: 15; clone_size: -; d_call: -; cdr3_aa: CASSPGASYNSPLHF; cdr3_nt: TGTGCCAGCTCACCGGGAGCGTCCTATAATTCACCCCTCCACTTT
j_call: TRBJ2-1; v_call: TRBV7-3; cdr3_length: 15; clone_size: once; d_call: -; cdr3_aa: CASSFTGGGGIEQFF; cdr3_nt: TGTGCCAGCAGCTTCACCGGAGGCGGAGGGATTGAGCAGTTCTTC
j_call: TRBJ2-2; v_call: TRBV14; cdr3_length: 17; clone_size: once; d_call: -; cdr3_aa: CASSQPLSSGDTGELFF; cdr3_nt: TGTGCCAGCAGCCAACCCCTAAGTTCCGGAGACACCGGGGAGCTGTTTTTT
j_call: TRBJ1-4; v_call: TRBV4-2; cdr3_length: 16; clone_size: -; d_call: -; cdr3_aa: CASSQEGGVTNEKLFF; cdr3_nt: TGTGCCAGCAGCCAAGAGGGGGGCGTAACTAATGAAAAACTGTTTTTT
j_call: TRBJ2-1; v_call: TRBV11-3; cdr3_length: 16; clone_size: -; d_call: TRBD2; cdr3_aa: CASSLSGSSSYNEQFF; cdr3_nt: TGTGCCAGCAGCCTTAGCGGGTCGAGCTCCTACAATGAGCAGTTCTTC
j_call: TRBJ1-2; v_call: TRBV5-4; cdr3_length: 14; clone_size: -; d_call: TRBD1; cdr3_aa: CASSFSGTGEGYTF; cdr3_nt: TGTGCCAGCAGCTTCTCCGGGACAGGGGAGGGCTACACCTTC
j_call: TRBJ1-6; v_call: TRBV12-3/TRBV12-4; cdr3_length: 13; clone_size: -; d_call: TRBD1; cdr3_aa: CASSAGGISPLHF; cdr3_nt: TGTGCCAGCAGCGCAGGGGGAATTTCACCCCTCCACTTT
j_call: TRBJ2-1; v_call: TRBV5-8; cdr3_length: 14; clone_size: -; d_call: TRBD1; cdr3_aa: CASSTPGTVNEQFF; cdr3_nt: TGTGCCAGCAGCACCCCGGGGACAGTCAATGAGCAGTTCTTC
j_call: TRBJ2-3; v_call: TRBV5-1; cdr3_length: 15; clone_size: -; d_call: TRBD1; cdr3_aa: CASSSRGTDIDTQYF; cdr3_nt: TGCGCCAGCAGTTCGAGGGGGACAGACATAGATACGCAGTATTTT
j_call: TRBJ2-6; v_call: TRBV19; cdr3_length: 19; clone_size: -; d_call: TRBD1; cdr3_aa: CASTLRDRAFSSGANVLTF; cdr3_nt: TGTGCCAGTACCTTGCGGGACAGGGCATTTAGCTCTGGGGCCAACGTCCTGACTTTC